Listed below are T cell receptor beta chains from one sample, sequenced in a study of blood T cells in healthy people across ages. TCRdb reprocessed the 5' RACE reads with MiXCR, giving one entry per CDR3 protein. The sample has over 1,300,000 distinct CDR3 sequences, almost 60% seen once. Sequencing input: blood. These TCRs come from a man aged 18 to 30 in good health. CDR3s include the opening cysteine and the closing phenylalanine or tryptophan. A D gene is named only where the DNA matches it firmly. Not every row has a clone size; where given, it reads once, few, many or a size class.

>few|TRBV29-1|-|TRBJ1-2
CSVRRGLANYGYTF
TGCAGCGTAAGACGTGGGTTAGCTAACTATGGCTACACCTTC
>-|TRBV6-1|-|TRBJ1-1
CASGHELEAPAFF
TGTGCCAGCGGCCATGAATTGGAGGCCCCGGCTTTCTTT
>-|TRBV3-1|TRBD2|TRBJ2-5
CASSQDLGLAGGKTQYF
TGTGCCAGCAGCCAAGATCTTGGACTAGCGGGAGGAAAGACCCAGTACTTC
>-|TRBV7-2|TRBD1|TRBJ2-4
CASSLGTGGGNIQYF
TGTGCCAGCAGCTTAGGGACAGGGGGCGGGAACATTCAGTACTTC
>-|TRBV5-6|-|TRBJ2-7
CASSLGDSDYEQYF
TGTGCCAGCAGCTTGGGGGACTCCGACTACGAGCAGTACTTC
>-|TRBV7-9|-|TRBJ2-5
CASSPPTQDQETQYF
TGTGCCAGCAGCCCCCCGACCCAGGACCAAGAGACCCAGTACTTC
>-|TRBV6-1|TRBD1|TRBJ2-3
CASSGTGKDTQYF
TGTGCCAGCAGTGGGACAGGGAAGGATACGCAGTATTTT
>-|TRBV6-6|-|TRBJ1-2
CASSYDGRGFGGYTF
TGTGCCAGCAGTTACGATGGTCGGGGCTTCGGTGGCTACACCTTC
>few|TRBV10-3|-|TRBJ2-3
CAISDGPGAGDTQYF
TGTGCCATCAGTGATGGTCCCGGGGCAGGAGATACGCAGTATTTT
>-|TRBV29-1|-|TRBJ1-2
CSVGRGANYGYTF
TGCAGCGTTGGGAGGGGAGCTAACTATGGCTACACCTTC
>-|TRBV5-1|TRBD1|TRBJ2-3
CASSLDRTGETDTQYF
TGCGCCAGCAGCTTGGATAGGACAGGGGAGACAGATACGCAGTATTTT
>-|TRBV12-3/TRBV12-4|-|TRBJ2-5
CASSLPGIGETQYF
TGTGCCAGCAGTCTACCGGGGATCGGGGAGACCCAGTACTTC
>-|TRBV4-2|-|TRBJ2-7
CASSHPGALEQYF
TGTGCCAGCAGCCACCCAGGGGCTCTCGAGCAGTACTTC
>-|TRBV14|-|TRBJ1-2
CASSQDVNYGYTF
TGTGCCAGCAGCCAAGATGTGAACTATGGCTACACCTTC
>few|TRBV10-1|-|TRBJ2-3
CASSAGSRTDTQYF
TGCGCCAGCAGCGCAGGGTCCCGCACAGATACGCAGTATTTT
>-|TRBV29-1|-|TRBJ1-5
CSARDSDDQPQHF
TGCAGCGCAAGAGACAGTGATGATCAGCCCCAGCATTTT
>-|TRBV29-1|TRBD1|TRBJ1-1
CSVQGANTEAFF
TGCAGCGTTCAGGGGGCGAACACTGAAGCTTTCTTT
>few|TRBV12-3/TRBV12-4|TRBD1|TRBJ1-4
CASSPTSGQGSEKLFF
TGTGCCAGCAGCCCCACGTCCGGACAGGGTAGTGAAAAACTGTTTTTT
>few|TRBV4-3|-|TRBJ2-2
CASSQGTVKSGELFF
TGCGCCAGCAGCCAAGGGACAGTTAAATCCGGGGAGCTGTTTTTT
>few|TRBV10-3|-|TRBJ1-5
CAIRSETATQPQHF
TGTGCCATCAGATCCGAGACAGCCACACAGCCCCAGCATTTT
>few|TRBV29-1|-|TRBJ1-1
CSVEEGMGVNTEAFF
TGCAGCGTTGAAGAAGGGATGGGAGTGAACACTGAAGCTTTCTTT
>few|TRBV5-6|-|TRBJ2-5
CASSFDQGETQYF
TGTGCCAGCAGCTTCGACCAGGGAGAGACCCAGTACTTC
>-|TRBV7-2|-|TRBJ1-4
CASSLTAATNEKLFF
TGTGCCAGCAGCTTAACGGCAGCAACTAATGAAAAACTGTTTTTT
>-|TRBV11-2|TRBD1|TRBJ1-2
CASSLVGDRVGRRRNYTF
TGTGCCAGCAGCTTAGTAGGGGACAGGGTAGGGCGCAGGAGAAACTACACCTTC
>few|TRBV6-5|-|TRBJ1-2
CASSSPNRGANYGYTF
TGTGCCAGCAGTTCTCCCAACCGGGGAGCTAACTATGGCTACACCTTC
>once|TRBV11-2|-|TRBJ2-7
CASGHFRGSYEQYF
TGTGCCAGCGGCCACTTCAGGGGTAGCTACGAGCAGTACTTC
>-|TRBV6-5|-|TRBJ2-1
CASSSADSSSYNEQFF
TGTGCCAGCAGTTCGGCGGACTCATCGTCCTACAATGAGCAGTTCTTC
>few|TRBV2|-|TRBJ2-3
CASSDALGFTDTQYF
TGTGCCAGCAGTGACGCCCTGGGCTTCACAGATACGCAGTATTTT
>-|TRBV20-1|-|TRBJ2-7
CSARDNLRGAYEQYF
TGCAGTGCTAGAGACAACCTTCGTGGGGCCTACGAGCAGTACTTC
>-|TRBV6-5|TRBD1|TRBJ2-5
CVSSSITGAEQETQYF
TGTGTCAGCAGCTCCATTACAGGGGCCGAACAAGAGACCCAGTACTTC
>-|TRBV5-8|TRBD2|TRBJ2-7
CASSLPQTSGSTYEQYF
TGTGCCAGCAGCTTGCCCCAGACTAGCGGGAGTACCTACGAGCAGTACTTC